This entry lists 5 T cell receptor beta chains sequenced from one sample in a study of human T cells and chemical hapten exposure. As for time point: patch test 3, about 24 weeks after DPC sensitization. Treatment: therapeutic diphenylcyclopropenone sensitization with weekly scalp DPC. Each CDR3 protein gets one entry after TCRdb re-called the RACE reads with MiXCR. The data contain tens of thousands of distinct CDR3 sequences, 13% of them seen just once; the ten biggest clones take up roughly 5.7%. The specimen comprised whole blood, sampled in connection with sensitization to the hapten diphenylcyclopropenone (DPC). These TCRs come from a woman between 50 and 59 years old with alopecia areata. Some clones in this sample may be carry-over from other donors' samples.

This clonotype showed up many times. This chain connects TRBV11-2 to TRBJ2-3; 8 nucleotides align to TRBD2. There are 15 residues in the CDR3. Germline-derived CDR1 and CDR2 are SGHAT and FQNNGV. V lost 1 base and J lost 3; bases outside the gene matches: 3. As DNA, the CDR3 is TGTGCCAGCAGCTTAGCGGGAGGGCCAACAGATACGCAGTATTTT. Translating gives CASSLAGGPTDTQYF.

The chain recombines TRBV11-3 with TRBJ2-2; possibly TRBD2 for D (5 bases). V lost 1 base, J lost 11 bases, and 11 bases lay in between. This CDR3 has 13 amino acids. The V gene's germline CDR1 is SGHNT and CDR2 YENEEA. The CDR3 coding sequence is TGTGCCAGCAGCTTAGCGGCTGCGGGCGAGCTGTTTTTT. It specifies CASSLAAAGELFF.

This clonotype was observed a handful of times. The chain recombines TRBV29-1 with TRBJ1-1, with 9 bases identical to TRBD1. The CDR3 is 13 residues long. Germline assignment: CDR1 SQVTM and CDR2 ANQGSEA. V was clipped by 7 bases and J by 2 bases; unmatched bases: 5. The CDR3 bases are TGCAGCGCGCAACAGGGGGCTAACACTGAAGCTTTCTTT. Amino acids: CSAQQGANTEAFF. The whole variable domain, remainder taken from reference TRBV29-1 and TRBJ1-1, is SAVISQKPSRDICQRGTSLTIQCQVDSQVTMMFWYRQQPGQSLTLIATANQGSEATYESGFVIDKFPISRPNLTFSTLTVSNMSPEDSSIYLCSAQQGANTEAFFGQGTRLTVV.

The chain uses TRBV5-6 and TRBJ2-3; no clear D. Germline V gene sequence: CDR1 SGHDT, CDR2 YYEEEE. V was cut by 5 bases and J by 8 bases, with 15 bases left in between. The CDR3 length is 13 residues. The DNA for the CDR3 is TGTGCCAGCAGGATGGCGGCCCGACTTACGCAGTATTTT. Amino acids: CASRMAARLTQYF. Based on the CDR3 plus reference TRBV5-6 and TRBJ2-3, the full variable domain is DAGVTQSPTHLIKTRGQQVTLRCSPKSGHDTVSWYQQALGQGPQFIFQYYEEEERQRGNFPDRFSGHQFPNYSSELNVNALLLGDSALYLCASRMAARLTQYFGPGTRLTVL.

In its sample, this clonotype was seen a few times. CDR3 loop: CASYPSREGYTF. The CDR3 nucleotides read TGTGCCAGCTACCCGTCGAGGGAAGGCTACACCTTC. The chain is built from TRBV2 and TRBJ1-2; unclear D gene. Trimming shortened V by 8 bases and J by 8 bases, and 15 bases separated the two germline ends. This CDR3 has 12 amino acids. Germline assignment: CDR1 SNHLY and CDR2 FYNNEI.